The present TCR beta chain was sequenced within a study of graft-versus-host responses after intestinal transplantation. Background on the study: All recipients were given anti-thymocyte globulin induction, and tacrolimus and steroids were then administered for 2 to 3 years. Study-level results: Association was observed between peak circulating GvH clone levels and early post-transplant HvG declines.

Method: immunoSEQ multiplex PCR; TCRdb's copy keeps in-frame clones and lacks some. Among about 100,000 clones listed, 87% were seen once. The CDR3 is 11 amino acids. Comments on this clone: Its antigen remains unidentified. Compared with germline, one end of the junction differs, possibly owing to a read error.

This TCR was sampled from a human donor who was the organ donor for an intestinal transplant. Sequences were derived from unstimulated CD4+ T cells sorted from spleen or lymph node cells, sampled before transplant. The rearrangement links TRBV23-1 to TRBJ1-4; 8 bases are shared with TRBD1. TRBV23-1 is given ORF status, its function remaining uncertain. The CDR3 nucleotides are TGCGCCAGCAGCCAACAGGCCGGGACAGGATTT. This gives the protein CASSQQAGTGF.